This passage covers 28 T cell receptor beta chains from one sample sequenced in a study of PD-L1 blockade in urothelial cancer. Indicated time point: pretreatment peripheral blood. Only in-frame clones appear in the TCRdb table, and some are missing; sequencing was by immunoSEQ multiplex PCR. The table has about 56,000 clones, about 85% seen once; the top ten hold around 16%. The sequencing used PBMCs, collected around atezolizumab (anti-PD-L1) treatment. The receptors originated from a man aged 65-85 years with urothelial cancer.

The chain has TRBV6-5 and TRBJ1-2; TRBD1 might be the D (5 bases). CDR1 MNHEY and CDR2 SVGAGI come from the germline V gene. V was clipped by 5 bases and J by 0 bases, with 10 bases between them. This CDR3 contains 14 residues. CDR3 coding DNA: TGTGCCAGCAGTACCCAGGGTTCTAACTATGGCTACACCTTC. It is translated as CASSTQGSNYGYTF.

In its sample, this clone was seen a few times. This chain joins TRBV5-6 and TRBJ1-2, with 9 nucleotides matching TRBD1. Trimming removed 4 bases from V and 6 bases from J; junction bases left unmatched: 7. The CDR3 has 14 amino acids. CDR1 is SGHDT and CDR2 is YYEEEE in the germline V gene. The chain's CDR3 is CASSKDRGLHGYTF. DNA for the CDR3: TGTGCCAGCAGCAAGGACAGGGGTTTGCATGGCTACACCTTC.

V usage is TRBV10-3 and J usage is TRBJ2-7; the D gene is possibly TRBD1 (6 bases). Between the trimmed V and J ends, which lost 1 base and 2 bases, there was a span of 9 bases. The CDR3 totals 14 residues. Germline CDR1 reads ENHRY; CDR2 reads SYGVKD. CDR3 in amino acids: CAISEFSGAYEQYF. CDR3 in DNA: TGTGCCATCAGTGAGTTTTCAGGGGCCTACGAGCAGTACTTC.

The rearrangement uses TRBV7-3 and TRBJ2-7, with TRBD2 matching 8 bases. From germline, CDR1 is SGHTA and CDR2 FQGTGA. J gave up 2 bases and V 5 bases, and 5 bases lay outside the gene matches. CDR3 size: 14 residues. CDR3 bases: TGTGCCAGCAGCCCGCAGGGACTAGCCTACGAGCAGTACTTC. Protein: CASSPQGLAYEQYF.

The gene calls are TRBV15 and TRBJ1-2; a weak D match, TRBD1 (6 bases). Germline V gives CDR1 LNHNV, CDR2 YYDKDF (reference sequence). The CDR3 spans 14 residues. V lost 3 bases and J 4 bases, leaving 12 bases between the germline ends. The CDR3 nucleotides are TGTGCCACCAGCAGTGCAGGGGCTCTCTATGGCTACACCTTC. Protein product: CATSSAGALYGYTF.

The chain couples TRBV13 to TRBJ2-1; the match to TRBD1 covers 8 bases. Per germline, CDR1 PRHDT and CDR2 FYEKMQ (reference sequence). V gave up 2 bases and J gave up 7 bases; unmatched junction bases: 10. The CDR3 is 16 residues long. CDR3 amino acids: CASSLRQGAALNEQFF. CDR3 DNA: TGTGCCAGCAGCTTACGTCAGGGGGCTGCCTTGAATGAGCAGTTCTTC. The full variable domain, its missing parts supplied by reference TRBV13 and TRBJ2-1, is AAGVIQSPRHLIKEKRETATLKCYPIPRHDTVYWYQQGPGQDPQFLISFYEKMQSDKGSIPDRFSAQQFSDYHSELNMSSLELGDSALYFCASSLRQGAALNEQFFGPGTRLTVL.

The J gene is TRBJ2-3, the V gene TRBV5-1; D is perhaps TRBD1 (5 bases). The CDR3 length is 14 residues. The V gene lost 3 bases and the J gene lost 2 bases, with 10 bases spanning the gap. Looked up from germline, CDR1 is SGHRS and CDR2 is YFSETQ. The CDR3 spells CASSWSGATDTQYF. CDR3 nucleotide sequence: TGCGCCAGCAGCTGGTCTGGGGCCACAGATACGCAGTATTTT.

The J gene is TRBJ1-1, the V gene TRBV18; perhaps TRBD1 as D (6 bases). The V end lost 5 bases, the J end lost 1 base, and 11 bases lay between the germline ends. The CDR3 is 14 amino acids. Germline V lookup: CDR1 KGHSH, CDR2 LQKENI. CDR3 loop: CASSAGAANTEAFF. CDR3 nucleotides: TGTGCCAGCTCAGCAGGGGCCGCGAACACTGAAGCTTTCTTT.

Only one count was recorded for this clone. V and J are TRBV28 and TRBJ2-3; D remains ambiguous. Germline V lookup: CDR1 MDHEN, CDR2 SYDVKM. V was trimmed by 5 bases and J by 7 bases, leaving 7 bases between them. This CDR3 contains 11 residues. CDR3: CASSTTYTQYF. The CDR3 nucleotides are TGTGCCAGCAGTACAACCTATACGCAGTATTTT.

This clone was detected only once. The chain uses TRBV5-1 and TRBJ1-1; tentatively, D is TRBD1 (5 bases). The V end was cut by 0 bases, the J end by 0 bases, with 6 bases between. CDR3 length: 14 residues. CDR1 SGHRS and CDR2 YFSETQ come from the germline V gene. In DNA form, the CDR3 reads TGCGCCAGCAGCTTGGACAGGATGAACACTGAAGCTTTCTTT. It is translated as CASSLDRMNTEAFF.

The chain uses TRBV7-9 and TRBJ2-5, with D maybe TRBD2 (5 bases). The V end lost 3 bases, the J end lost 2 bases, and 10 bases lay between the germline ends. Looked up from germline, CDR1 is SEHNR and CDR2 is FQNEAQ (reference sequence). The CDR3 covers 14 residues. CDR3 nucleotide sequence: TGTGCCAGCAGCTTGTCGAGACTACAAGAGACCCAGTACTTC. It translates to CASSLSRLQETQYF.

This clone has more than one count but fewer than ten. The chain employs TRBV11-2 and TRBJ1-3; the D is unclear. V was clipped by 5 bases and J by 4 bases, with 12 bases between them. Germline V gives CDR1 SGHAT, CDR2 FQNNGV. This CDR3 comprises 14 residues. The CDR3 is CASSPNRGGNTIYF. Written as DNA, the CDR3 is TGTGCCAGCAGCCCCAACAGAGGGGGAAACACCATATATTTT.

Written as DNA, the CDR3 is TGTGCCAGCAGTTTGTCTGGGGGCGACGTTAACGAGCAGTACTTC. This translates into CASSLSGGDVNEQYF. The chain uses TRBV2 and TRBJ2-7; possible D gene TRBD1, 6 bases. This CDR3 spans 15 amino acids. Germline V gene data show CDR1 as SNHLY and CDR2 as FYNNEI. Trimming cost V 5 bases and J 5 bases, with 19 bases left between them.

The rearrangement joins TRBV7-2 to TRBJ2-2, with 8 bases lining up with TRBD2. The CDR3 extends over 15 amino acids. Germline CDR1 is SGHTA and CDR2 is FQGNSA. Trimming removed 4 bases from V and 5 bases from J; junction bases left unmatched: 6. The CDR3 sequence is CASSSDLAGTGELFF. CDR3 DNA sequence: TGTGCCAGCAGCTCAGATCTAGCGGGTACCGGGGAGCTGTTTTTT.

This clone came up a few times. V is TRBV2 and J is TRBJ1-2; 8 nucleotides agree with TRBD1. The J segment lost 4 bases and the V segment lost 3 bases, leaving 10 bases of the junction unmatched. The CDR3 is 16 amino acids. Germline V CDR1 and CDR2: SNHLY, FYNNEI. CDR3 amino acids: CASSEEGTGNSYGYTF. In DNA, the CDR3 is TGTGCCAGCAGTGAGGAAGGGACAGGAAACTCCTATGGCTACACCTTC. Using reference TRBV2 and TRBJ1-2 for the parts outside the CDR3, the full variable domain is EPEVTQTPSHQVTQMGQEVILRCVPISNHLYFYWYRQILGQKVEFLVSFYNNEISEKSEIFDDQFSVERPDGSNFTLKIRSTKLEDSAMYFCASSEEGTGNSYGYTFGSGTRLTVV.

This clone is a singleton in its sample. This chain links TRBV7-3 with TRBJ2-2; 7 nucleotides agree with TRBD2. With 3 bases clipped from V and 3 bases from J, the junction kept 4 bases outside the gene matches. The CDR3 spans 15 residues. Germline CDR1 and CDR2: SGHTA and FQGTGA. The CDR3 is CASSFGGGDTGELFF. CDR3 DNA: TGTGCCAGCAGCTTCGGGGGAGGGGACACCGGGGAGCTGTTTTTT.

The chain has TRBV5-1 and TRBJ2-7, with 8 bases lining up with TRBD1. Trimming took 2 bases from V and 5 from J; bases not matched to a gene: 6. The germline V gene has CDR1 SGHRS and CDR2 YFSETQ. This CDR3 has 14 residues. CDR3 sequence (DNA): TGCGCCAGCAGCTTAACAGGGGGGCAGCACGAGCAGTACTTC. This sequence encodes CASSLTGGQHEQYF.

The chain combines TRBV5-1 with TRBJ2-7; D possibly corresponds to TRBD1 (6 bases). The CDR3 has 13 residues. V lost 0 bases and J lost 4, with 8 bases in between. CDR1 and CDR2 from the germline V gene are SGHRS and YFSETQ. The CDR3 region is CASSLEQGYEQYF. As DNA, the CDR3 is TGCGCCAGCAGCTTGGAGCAGGGGTACGAGCAGTACTTC.

CDR3 coding DNA: TGTGCCAGCAGATCAATAGCGGGAGTTAATGAGCAGTTCTTC. It yields the protein CASRSIAGVNEQFF. The chain couples TRBV6-4 to TRBJ2-1; 9 positions agree with TRBD2. Germline V lookup: CDR1 MRHNA, CDR2 SNTAGT. V lost 6 bases, J lost 7 bases, and 7 bases stayed unmatched. The CDR3 length is 14 residues.

The chain joins TRBV9 to TRBJ2-1, with 10 nucleotides matching TRBD2. V dropped 0 bases and J dropped 2; count of bases not matched to a gene: 2. In germline, CDR1 is SGDLS, CDR2 YYNGEE. The CDR3 sequence is 16 residues long. The DNA for the CDR3 is TGTGCCAGCAGCGTAGGAGCGGGAGGGCCCTACAATGAGCAGTTCTTC. As protein: CASSVGAGGPYNEQFF.

J is TRBJ1-5 and V is TRBV6-5, with D maybe TRBD1 (5 bases). Per the germline V gene, CDR1 is MNHEY and CDR2 is SVGAGI. V lost 8 bases to trimming and J lost 3 bases, with 11 bases between them. The CDR3 extends over 13 amino acids. Written as DNA, the CDR3 is TGTGCCAGCCGGCAGGGAATCAATCAGCCCCAGCATTTT. It codes for CASRQGINQPQHF.

This rearrangement joins TRBV9 to TRBJ2-5; the match to TRBD2 covers 8 bases. This CDR3 region has 16 residues. In germline, CDR1 is SGDLS, CDR2 YYNGEE. The trim removed 4 bases at V and 5 bases at J, leaving 13 bases unmatched. CDR3 region: CASSPQMGAGVETQYF. For the CDR3, the DNA is TGTGCCAGCAGCCCCCAAATGGGAGCGGGAGTTGAGACCCAGTACTTC. The entire variable domain, with the rest obtained from reference TRBV9 and TRBJ2-5, is as follows: DSGVTQTPKHLITATGQRVTLRCSPRSGDLSVYWYQQSLDQGLQFLIQYYNGEERAKGNILERFSAQQFPDLHSELNLSSLELGDSALYFCASSPQMGAGVETQYFGPGTRLLVL.

This chain uses TRBV19 with TRBJ2-1; D possibly corresponds to TRBD1 (6 bases). CDR1 LNHDA and CDR2 SQIVND come from the germline V gene (reference sequence). The CDR3 spans 15 residues. V was trimmed by 3 bases and J by 7 bases, leaving 16 bases between them. The DNA for the CDR3 is TGTGCCAGTAGTATCTCGGCAGGGGTTGGAAATGAGCAGTTCTTC. Its protein is CASSISAGVGNEQFF.

The J gene is TRBJ2-2, the V gene TRBV19; a weak D match, TRBD1 (6 bases). This CDR3 is built from 12 residues. V gave up 5 bases and J gave up 7 bases, with 8 bases separating them. Germline loops: CDR1 LNHDA, CDR2 SQIVND (reference sequence). CDR3: CASSEGGGELFF. The CDR3 bases are TGTGCCAGTAGTGAAGGGGGCGGGGAGCTGTTTTTT.

J is TRBJ1-2 and V is TRBV19, with TRBD1 matching over 7 bases. V shed 5 bases and J 8 bases; nucleotides not matched to a gene: 5. This CDR3 region has 12 residues. Germline V lookup: CDR1 LNHDA, CDR2 SQIVND (reference sequence). The CDR3 sequence is CASSARQGGYTF. The DNA for the CDR3 is TGTGCCAGTAGTGCCCGACAGGGAGGCTACACCTTC.

The chain links TRBV5-1 to TRBJ2-1, with TRBD2 identical over 14 bases. This CDR3 has 15 residues. V lost 4 bases to trimming and J lost 7 bases; unmatched junction nucleotides: 4. Germline V lookup: CDR1 SGHRS, CDR2 YFSETQ. CDR3 residues: CASSPRLAGGNEQFF. DNA of the CDR3: TGCGCCAGCAGCCCTAGACTAGCGGGAGGGAATGAGCAGTTCTTC.

The genes are TRBV27 and TRBJ2-2, with 7 bases identical to TRBD1. V shed 6 bases, J shed 1 base, and the junction held 2 bases outside the gene matches. This CDR3 contains 14 residues. The germline gives CDR1 MNHEY, CDR2 SMNVEV (reference sequence). Here the CDR3 reads CASRGQVNTGELFF. The CDR3 coding sequence is TGTGCCAGCAGAGGACAGGTGAACACCGGGGAGCTGTTTTTT.

The chain combines TRBV6-1 with TRBJ1-1, with D perhaps TRBD1 (6 bases). Deletions cut 7 bases from V and 7 bases from J, with 16 bases between. Germline CDR1 is MNHNS and CDR2 is SASEGT. This CDR3 has 13 amino acids. CDR3 in amino acids: CASMKEGVSEAFF. DNA for the CDR3: TGTGCCAGCATGAAAGAGGGGGTAAGTGAAGCTTTCTTT.